The 15 T cell receptor beta chains below were found in one sample sequenced in a study of monozygotic twins with inflammatory bowel disease. TCRdb re-analyzed the 5' RACE reads; it lists each CDR3 protein once, without DNA. The table for this sample gives about 160,000 distinct CDR3 sequences. What was sequenced was blood. These receptors came from a human donor with ulcerative colitis or Crohn's disease, or a healthy co-twin of an affected twin (not recorded which).

The rearrangement links TRBV7-6 to TRBJ2-1. Germline assignment: CDR1 SGHVS and CDR2 FNYEAQ. This CDR3 contains 15 residues. The CDR3 loop is CASSPGYSSYNEQFF.

The chain uses TRBV11-2 and TRBJ1-1; TCRdb picks TRBD1, but there is no DNA to check that call. The CDR3 runs 14 residues. CDR1 is SGHAT, CDR2 FQNNGV, per germline. The CDR3 reads CASSADRAGTEAFF. The whole variable domain, filled in from reference TRBV11-2 and TRBJ1-1, reads EAGVAQSPRYKIIEKRQSVAFWCNPISGHATLYWYQQILGQGPKLLIQFQNNGVVDDSQLPKDRFSAERLKGVDSTLKIQPAKLEDSAVYLCASSADRAGTEAFFGQGTRLTVV.

The rearrangement joins TRBV7-9 to TRBJ1-1; TCRdb designates TRBD1, a call that cannot be tested without DNA. The CDR3 runs to 15 residues. CDR1 is SEHNR and CDR2 is FQNEAQ in the germline V gene (reference sequence). The CDR3 region is CASSRQGARGTEAFF.

The J gene is TRBJ2-7, the V gene TRBV6-6; TCRdb returns TRBD1, unconfirmable since there is no DNA. CDR1 and CDR2 (germline): MNHNY, SVGAGI (reference sequence). This CDR3 is 13 amino acids long. The CDR3 is CASSSQGAYEQYF.

This rearrangement joins TRBV10-3 to TRBJ2-3. The V gene's germline CDR1 is ENHRY and CDR2 SYGVKD. This CDR3 has 15 amino acids. CDR3: CAISDFSGGTDTQYF.

The rearrangement joins TRBV11-2 to TRBJ2-7. Germline values: CDR1 SGHAT, CDR2 FQNNGV. CDR3 length: 12 amino acids. The CDR3 region is CASSLVCHEQYF.

The V gene is TRBV9, the J gene TRBJ2-5; the TCRdb call, TRBD2, lacks DNA for checking. This CDR3 spans 17 amino acids. Germline V gene data show CDR1 as SGDLS and CDR2 as YYNGEE. The CDR3 loop is CASSVGLQRGIQETQYF.

The rearrangement links TRBV29-1 to TRBJ2-5; the TCRdb call, TRBD1, lacks DNA for checking. Germline-derived CDR1 and CDR2 are SQVTM and ANQGSEA. This CDR3 contains 15 residues. The CDR3: CSVAFRSGVLETQYF.

The chain has TRBV29-1 and TRBJ2-5. Per germline, CDR1 SQVTM and CDR2 ANQGSEA. The CDR3 spans 12 residues. This chain's CDR3 is CSVASPQETQYF.

This chain uses TRBV20-1 with TRBJ1-2; TCRdb reports TRBD1, a call that lacks DNA to check it against. CDR3 length: 15 residues. Germline V CDR1 and CDR2: DFQATT, SNEGSKA (reference sequence). CDR3 sequence reads: CSAPVHGGDLYGYTF.

The V gene is TRBV20-1, the J gene TRBJ2-7; as DNA is missing, the TRBD2 call by TCRdb cannot be tested. Germline lookup yields CDR1 DFQATT and CDR2 SNEGSKA (reference sequence). The CDR3 covers 11 residues. The CDR3 reads CSAGLDYEQYF.

The chain recombines TRBV20-1 with TRBJ1-4; TCRdb lists TRBD1, though no DNA is available to test this call. Germline V gene data show CDR1 as DFQATT and CDR2 as SNEGSKA (reference sequence). The CDR3 is made up of 15 amino acids. The CDR3 loop is CSARDSGTVNEKLFF.

V gene TRBV5-5 combines with J gene TRBJ2-7; the TRBD1 assignment by TCRdb is unverifiable without DNA. The CDR3 runs 13 residues. The germline V gene encodes CDR1 SGHKS and CDR2 YYEKEE (reference sequence). CDR3 sequence: CASSVRDNYEQYF.

V is TRBV10-3 and J is TRBJ2-7; the TCRdb call, TRBD1, lacks DNA for checking. The CDR3 sequence is 16 residues long. The germline V gene has CDR1 ENHRY and CDR2 SYGVKD. The CDR3 loop reads CAISAIDRRYSYEQYF.

The J gene is TRBJ2-7, the V gene TRBV21-1. TRBV21-1 is a listed pseudogene. The CDR3 has 14 residues. The CDR3 loop is CASSPLGGVYEQYF.